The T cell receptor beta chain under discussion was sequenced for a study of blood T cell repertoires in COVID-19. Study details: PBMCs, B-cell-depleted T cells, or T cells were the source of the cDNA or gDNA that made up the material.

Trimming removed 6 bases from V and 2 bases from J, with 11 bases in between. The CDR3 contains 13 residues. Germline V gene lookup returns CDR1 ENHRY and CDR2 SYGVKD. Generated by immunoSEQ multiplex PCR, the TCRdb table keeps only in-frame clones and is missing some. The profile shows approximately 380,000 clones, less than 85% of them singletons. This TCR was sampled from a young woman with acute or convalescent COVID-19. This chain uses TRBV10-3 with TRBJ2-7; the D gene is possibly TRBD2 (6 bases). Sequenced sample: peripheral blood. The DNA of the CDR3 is TGTGCCATCAGAAGCGGGCAGACCTACGAGCAGTACTTC. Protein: CAIRSGQTYEQYF.